Listed below are T cell receptor beta chains from one sample, sequenced in a study of blood T cell repertoires in COVID-19. Clones were read by immunoSEQ multiplex PCR, and TCRdb kept only the in-frame ones, dropping some. The data contain 270,000 or so clones, 80% to 95% of them singletons. The sequenced sample consisted of PBMCs or T cells enriched from blood (not recorded which). The source of these receptors is a man in his forties or fifties who had been exposed to COVID-19. CDR3s include the opening cysteine and the closing phenylalanine or tryptophan. A D gene is named only where the DNA matches it firmly. Clone size appears in some rows only: once, few, many, or a class for an expanded clone.

NA | TRBJ1-2 | TRBV7-2 | NA | CASSPTGNYGYTF | TGTGCCAGCAGCCCAACAGGGAACTATGGCTACACCTTC
TRBD1 | TRBJ2-7 | TRBV28 | once | CASSWDPGQGGEQYF | TGTGCCAGCAGTTGGGACCCGGGACAGGGGGGCGAGCAGTACTTC
NA | TRBJ1-5 | TRBV5-5 | NA | CASSPRYRGAGEDPQHF | TGTGCCAGCAGCCCGCGATATAGAGGGGCGGGGGAAGACCCCCAGCATTTT
TRBD2 | TRBJ2-5 | TRBV18 | NA | CASSPLITGLAGGRRETQYF | TGTGCCAGCTCACCGCTTATAACGGGACTAGCGGGAGGTCGACGAGAGACCCAGTACTTC
NA | TRBJ1-4 | TRBV28 | NA | CASSLVRPREKLFF | TGTGCCAGCAGCCTAGTCCGCCCGAGAGAAAAACTGTTTTTT
TRBD2 | TRBJ2-1 | TRBV19 | NA | CASRLAGSSYNEQFF | TGTGCCAGTAGGCTAGCGGGCAGCTCCTACAATGAGCAGTTCTTC
TRBD2 | TRBJ2-1 | TRBV27 | NA | CASSTSGRGYNEQFF | TGTGCCAGCAGTACTAGCGGGAGGGGTTACAATGAGCAGTTCTTC
NA | TRBJ1-2 | TRBV19 | once | CASGPAGGYTF | TGTGCCAGCGGTCCTGCAGGGGGCTACACCTTC
TRBD1 | TRBJ2-5 | TRBV7-9 | NA | CASRKTGAISQETQYF | TGTGCCAGCAGGAAGACAGGGGCAATTTCCCAAGAGACCCAGTACTTC
NA | TRBJ1-2 | TRBV29-1 | NA | CSVAPGLTPTF | TGCAGCGTCGCCCCGGGACTAACTCCCACCTTC
NA | TRBJ1-3 | TRBV13 | NA | CASSLGTNTIYF | TGTGCCAGCAGCTTAGGGACTAACACCATATATTTT
TRBD1 | TRBJ2-7 | TRBV11-2 | NA | CASSIQGSSYEQYF | TGTGCCAGCAGCATACAGGGGTCCTCCTACGAGCAGTACTTC
NA | TRBJ2-5 | TRBV5-4 | NA | CASRQAETQYF | TGTGCCAGCAGGCAAGCAGAGACCCAGTACTTC
TRBD2 | TRBJ2-7 | TRBV4-2 | once | CASRRTSGNYEQYF | TGTGCCAGCAGACGGACTAGCGGGAACTACGAGCAGTACTTC
NA | TRBJ2-7 | TRBV9 | NA | CASSVAPLSSYEQYF | TGTGCCAGCAGCGTAGCCCCTCTAAGCTCCTACGAGCAGTACTTC
TRBD1 | TRBJ1-1 | TRBV5-1 | NA | CASSQGQGATEAFF | TGCGCCAGCAGCCAGGGACAGGGGGCAACTGAAGCTTTCTTT
TRBD1 | TRBJ1-6 | TRBV11-3 | NA | CASSPRAGQGGSPLHF | TGTGCCAGCAGCCCGAGGGCGGGACAGGGTGGCTCACCCCTCCACTTT
TRBD1 | TRBJ1-6 | TRBV9 | NA | CASSGGQGNSPLHF | TGTGCCAGCAGCGGGGGACAGGGGAATTCACCCCTCCACTTT
TRBD2 | TRBJ2-7 | TRBV13 | NA | CASSRRAGDEYEQYF | TGTGCCAGCAGCCGTCGAGCGGGAGATGAGTACGAGCAGTACTTC
NA | TRBJ2-7 | TRBV10-3 | NA | CAIAVQGEGYEQYF | TGTGCCATCGCCGTACAGGGGGAGGGCTACGAGCAGTACTTC
NA | TRBJ2-7 | TRBV7-8 | once | CASSLERGGAYEQYF | TGTGCCAGCAGCTTAGAAAGGGGAGGTGCCTACGAGCAGTACTTC
NA | TRBJ2-7 | TRBV6-5 | NA | CASSYSEGPSYEQYF | TGTGCCAGCAGTTACTCAGAGGGTCCGAGCTACGAGCAGTACTTC
NA | TRBJ2-7 | TRBV6-1 | NA | CASSVQTGYEQYF | TGTGCCAGCAGTGTGCAGACAGGCTACGAGCAGTACTTC
TRBD2 | TRBJ2-1 | TRBV14 | NA | CASSQESGRLDEQFF | TGTGCCAGCAGCCAAGAAAGCGGGAGATTAGATGAGCAGTTCTTC
NA | TRBJ2-2 | TRBV24-1 | once | CATEAPPNTGELFF | TGTGCCACCGAGGCGCCCCCGAACACCGGGGAGCTGTTTTTT
NA | TRBJ1-3 | TRBV20-1 | NA | CSASLGTNSGNTIYF | TGCAGTGCTAGTCTTGGCACCAACTCTGGAAACACCATATATTTT
NA | TRBJ1-6 | TRBV7-2 | NA | CASSRDQGFSHSPLHF | TGTGCCAGCAGTAGAGACCAGGGATTTTCGCATTCACCCCTCCACTTT
TRBD1 | TRBJ2-3 | TRBV18 | NA | CASSPPGTVKDTQYF | TGTGCCAGCTCACCCCCCGGGACAGTTAAAGATACGCAGTATTTT
NA | TRBJ1-1 | TRBV4-1 | NA | CASSQEVSRTLRGTEAFF | TGCGCCAGCAGCCAAGAAGTTAGTAGGACGCTCCGGGGCACTGAAGCTTTCTTT
NA | TRBJ2-7 | TRBV30 | few | CAWSPRRGTYEQYF | TGTGCCTGGAGCCCCCGCAGGGGAACATACGAGCAGTACTTC
NA | TRBJ2-2 | TRBV19 | NA | CASSMWPSTGELFF | TGTGCCAGTAGTATGTGGCCTAGCACCGGGGAGCTGTTTTTT
TRBD2 | TRBJ2-1 | TRBV5-1 | NA | CASSQTVSGGGYNEQFF | TGCGCCAGCAGTCAAACGGTTAGCGGGGGAGGTTACAATGAGCAGTTCTTC
NA | TRBJ1-5 | TRBV7-9 | NA | CASSSTILGASTQPQHF | TGTGCCAGCAGCTCAACCATCCTGGGGGCTAGTACTCAGCCCCAGCATTTT